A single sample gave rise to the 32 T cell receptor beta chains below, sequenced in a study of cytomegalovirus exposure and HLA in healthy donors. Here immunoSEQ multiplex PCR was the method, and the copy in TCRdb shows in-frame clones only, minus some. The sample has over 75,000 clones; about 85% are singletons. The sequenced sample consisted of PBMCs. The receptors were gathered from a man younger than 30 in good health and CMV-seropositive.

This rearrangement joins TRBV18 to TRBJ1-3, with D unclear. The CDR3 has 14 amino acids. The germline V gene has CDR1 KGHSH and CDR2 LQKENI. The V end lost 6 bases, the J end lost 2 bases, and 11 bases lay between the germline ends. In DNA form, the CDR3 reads TGTGCCAGCTCCCGAGGGAACGCTGGAAACACCATATATTTT. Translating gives CASSRGNAGNTIYF.

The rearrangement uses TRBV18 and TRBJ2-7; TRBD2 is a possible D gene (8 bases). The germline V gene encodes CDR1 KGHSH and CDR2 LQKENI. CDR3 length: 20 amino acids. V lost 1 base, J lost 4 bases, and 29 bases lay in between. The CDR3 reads CASSPRGRGGLGSPFYEQYV. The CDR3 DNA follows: TGTGCCAGCTCACCACGCGGCAGGGGGGGACTAGGATCGCCCTTTTACGAGCAGTACGTC.

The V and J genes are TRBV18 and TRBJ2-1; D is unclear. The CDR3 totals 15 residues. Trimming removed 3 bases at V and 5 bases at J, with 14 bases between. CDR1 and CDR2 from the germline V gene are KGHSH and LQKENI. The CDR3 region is CASSPQVHPDNEQFF. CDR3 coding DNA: TGTGCCAGCTCACCCCAGGTCCATCCGGACAATGAGCAGTTCTTC.

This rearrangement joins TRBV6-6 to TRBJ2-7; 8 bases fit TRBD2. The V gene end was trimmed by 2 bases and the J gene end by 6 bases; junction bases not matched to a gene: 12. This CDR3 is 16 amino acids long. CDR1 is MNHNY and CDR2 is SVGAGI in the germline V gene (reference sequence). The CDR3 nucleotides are TGTGCCAGCAGTTACGGTAAAGCTAGCGGGCCTGCCGAGCAGTACGTC. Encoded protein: CASSYGKASGPAEQYV.

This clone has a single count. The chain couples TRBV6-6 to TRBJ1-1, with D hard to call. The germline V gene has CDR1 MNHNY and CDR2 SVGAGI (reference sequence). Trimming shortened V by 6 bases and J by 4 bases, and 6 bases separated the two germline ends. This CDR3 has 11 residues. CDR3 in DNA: TGTGCCAGCAGACAGAGCACTGAAGCTTTCTTT. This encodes CASRQSTEAFF.

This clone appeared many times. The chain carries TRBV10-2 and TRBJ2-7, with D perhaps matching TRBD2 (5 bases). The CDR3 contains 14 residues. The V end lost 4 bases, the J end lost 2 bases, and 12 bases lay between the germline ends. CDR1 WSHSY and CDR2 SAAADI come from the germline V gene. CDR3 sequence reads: CASSVQGSPYEQYF. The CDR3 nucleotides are TGCGCCAGCAGTGTGCAAGGGAGTCCCTACGAGCAGTACTTC.

CDR3 loop: CASSPRLSSYNEQFF. CDR3 DNA sequence: TGTGCCAGCAGCCCGCGGTTGAGCTCCTACAATGAGCAGTTCTTC. The chain joins TRBV9 to TRBJ2-1; D is unclear. V lost 4 bases to trimming and J lost 0 bases, with 11 bases between them. The CDR3 totals 15 residues. Germline CDR1 reads SGDLS; CDR2 reads YYNGEE.

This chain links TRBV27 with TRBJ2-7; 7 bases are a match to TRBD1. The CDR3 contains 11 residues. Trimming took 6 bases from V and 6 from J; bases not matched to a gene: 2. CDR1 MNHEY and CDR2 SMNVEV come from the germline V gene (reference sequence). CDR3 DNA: TGTGCCAGCAGCTCAGGGGGCGAGCAGTACTTC. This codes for CASSSGGEQYF.

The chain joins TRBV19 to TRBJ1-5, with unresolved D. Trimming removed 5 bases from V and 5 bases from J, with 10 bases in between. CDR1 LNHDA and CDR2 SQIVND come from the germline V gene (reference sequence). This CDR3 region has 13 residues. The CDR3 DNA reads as TGTGCCAGTAGTCCAACGGGATATCAGCCCCAGCATTTT. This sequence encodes CASSPTGYQPQHF. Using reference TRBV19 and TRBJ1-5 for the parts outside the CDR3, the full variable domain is DGGITQSPKYLFRKEGQNVTLSCEQNLNHDAMYWYRQDPGQGLRLIYYSQIVNDFQKGDIAEGYSVSREKKESFPLTVTSAQKNPTAFYLCASSPTGYQPQHFGDGTRLSIL.

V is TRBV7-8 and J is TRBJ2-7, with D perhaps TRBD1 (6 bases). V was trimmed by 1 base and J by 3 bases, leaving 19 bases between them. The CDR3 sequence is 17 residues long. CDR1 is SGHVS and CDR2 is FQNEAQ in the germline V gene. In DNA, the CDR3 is TGTGCCAGCAGCTTAGAACAGGGCAGAGGGGGTGGCTACGAGCAGTACGTC. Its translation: CASSLEQGRGGGYEQYV.

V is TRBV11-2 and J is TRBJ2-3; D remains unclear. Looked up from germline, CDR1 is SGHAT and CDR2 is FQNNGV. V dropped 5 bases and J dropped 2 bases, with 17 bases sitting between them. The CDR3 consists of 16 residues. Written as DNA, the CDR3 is TGTGCCAGCAGCGTTAGTATGGGCAGCCACACAGATACGCAGTATTTT. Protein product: CASSVSMGSHTDTQYF.

The CDR3 is CAWSGRLDEAFF. In DNA, the CDR3 is TGTGCCTGGAGTGGTAGACTCGATGAAGCTTTCTTT. The V gene is TRBV30, the J gene TRBJ1-1; D is undetermined. Trimming removed 1 base from V and 7 bases from J, with 10 bases in between. The germline gives CDR1 GTSNPN, CDR2 SVGIG (reference sequence). There are 12 residues in the CDR3.

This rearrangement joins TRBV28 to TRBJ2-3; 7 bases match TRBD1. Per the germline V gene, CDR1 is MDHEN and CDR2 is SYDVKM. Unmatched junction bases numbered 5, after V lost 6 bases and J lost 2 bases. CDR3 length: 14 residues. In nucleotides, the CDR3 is TGTGCCAGCAGGTCCGGGACAGTCACAGATACGCAGTATTTT. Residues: CASRSGTVTDTQYF.

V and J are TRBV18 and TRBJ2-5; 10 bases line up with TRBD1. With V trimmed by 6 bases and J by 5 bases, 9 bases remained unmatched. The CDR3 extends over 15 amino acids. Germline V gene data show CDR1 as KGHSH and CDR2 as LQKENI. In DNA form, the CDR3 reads TGTGCCAGCTCCGACGGGACAGGGGTATGGGAGACCCAGTACTTC. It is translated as CASSDGTGVWETQYF.

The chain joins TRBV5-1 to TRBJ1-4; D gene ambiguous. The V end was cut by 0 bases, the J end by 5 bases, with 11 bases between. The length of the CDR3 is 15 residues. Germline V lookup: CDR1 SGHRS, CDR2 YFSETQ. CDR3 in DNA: TGCGCCAGCAGCTTGGCCTCAGGACTCAATGAAAAACTGTTTTTT. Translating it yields CASSLASGLNEKLFF.

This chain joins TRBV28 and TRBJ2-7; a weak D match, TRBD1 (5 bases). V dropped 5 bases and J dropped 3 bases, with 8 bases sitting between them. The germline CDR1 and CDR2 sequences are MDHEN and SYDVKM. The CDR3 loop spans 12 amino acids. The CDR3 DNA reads TGTGCCAGCAGTCCCCAGGGCTACGAGCAGTACTTC. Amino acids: CASSPQGYEQYF.

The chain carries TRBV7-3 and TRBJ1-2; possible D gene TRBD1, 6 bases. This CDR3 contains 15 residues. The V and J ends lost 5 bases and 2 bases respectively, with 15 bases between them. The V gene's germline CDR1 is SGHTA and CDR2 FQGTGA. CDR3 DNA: TGTGCCAGCAGCCCCCAGACAGGTTCAAACTATGGCTACACCTTC. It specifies CASSPQTGSNYGYTF.

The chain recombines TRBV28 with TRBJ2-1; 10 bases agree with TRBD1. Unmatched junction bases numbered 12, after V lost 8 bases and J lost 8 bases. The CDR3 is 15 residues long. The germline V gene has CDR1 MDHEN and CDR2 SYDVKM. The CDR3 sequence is CASRTGQGIVDEQFF. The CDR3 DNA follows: TGTGCCAGCCGCACGGGACAGGGGATCGTCGATGAGCAGTTCTTC.

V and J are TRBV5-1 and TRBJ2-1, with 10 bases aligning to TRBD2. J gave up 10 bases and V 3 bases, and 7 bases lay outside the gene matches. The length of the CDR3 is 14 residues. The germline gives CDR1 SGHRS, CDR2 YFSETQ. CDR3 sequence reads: CASSSWTSGGEQFF. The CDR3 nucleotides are TGCGCCAGCAGCTCCTGGACTAGCGGAGGAGAGCAGTTCTTC. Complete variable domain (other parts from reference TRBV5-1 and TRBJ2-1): KAGVTQTPRYLIKTRGQQVTLSCSPISGHRSVSWYQQTPGQGLQFLFEYFSETQRNKGNFPGRFSGRQFSNSRSEMNVSTLELGDSALYLCASSSWTSGGEQFFGPGTRLTVL.

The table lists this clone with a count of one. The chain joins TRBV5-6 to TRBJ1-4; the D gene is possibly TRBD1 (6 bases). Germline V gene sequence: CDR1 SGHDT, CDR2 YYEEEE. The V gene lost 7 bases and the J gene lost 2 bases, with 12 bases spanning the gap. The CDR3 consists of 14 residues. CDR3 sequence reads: CASLGRGTNEKLFF. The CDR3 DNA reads TGTGCCAGCCTAGGAAGGGGGACTAATGAAAAACTGTTTTTT. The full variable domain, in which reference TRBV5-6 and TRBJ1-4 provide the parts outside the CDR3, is DAGVTQSPTHLIKTRGQQVTLRCSPKSGHDTVSWYQQALGQGPQFIFQYYEEEERQRGNFPDRFSGHQFPNYSSELNVNALLLGDSALYLCASLGRGTNEKLFFGSGTQLSVL.

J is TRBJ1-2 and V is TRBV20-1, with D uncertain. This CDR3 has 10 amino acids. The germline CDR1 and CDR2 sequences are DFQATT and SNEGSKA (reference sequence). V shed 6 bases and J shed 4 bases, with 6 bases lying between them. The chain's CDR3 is CSAYSYGYTF. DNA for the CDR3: TGCAGTGCATACAGCTATGGCTACACCTTC.

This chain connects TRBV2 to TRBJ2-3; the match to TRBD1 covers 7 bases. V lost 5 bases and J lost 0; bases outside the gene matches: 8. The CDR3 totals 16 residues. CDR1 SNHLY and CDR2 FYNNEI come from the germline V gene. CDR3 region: CASSSIVGQSTDTQYF. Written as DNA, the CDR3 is TGTGCCAGCAGTTCCATCGTGGGACAGAGCACAGATACGCAGTATTTT.

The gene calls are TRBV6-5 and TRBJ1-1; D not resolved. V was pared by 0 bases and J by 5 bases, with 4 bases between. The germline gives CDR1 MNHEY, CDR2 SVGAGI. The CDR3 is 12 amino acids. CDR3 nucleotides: TGTGCCAGCAGTTACTCGGAGACTGAAGCTTTCTTT. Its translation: CASSYSETEAFF.

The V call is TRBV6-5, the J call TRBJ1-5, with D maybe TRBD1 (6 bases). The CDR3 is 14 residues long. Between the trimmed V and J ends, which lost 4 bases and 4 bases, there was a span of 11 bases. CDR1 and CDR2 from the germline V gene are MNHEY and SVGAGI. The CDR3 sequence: CASSSLDRNQPQHF. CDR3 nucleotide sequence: TGTGCCAGCAGTTCGCTCGACAGGAATCAGCCCCAGCATTTT.

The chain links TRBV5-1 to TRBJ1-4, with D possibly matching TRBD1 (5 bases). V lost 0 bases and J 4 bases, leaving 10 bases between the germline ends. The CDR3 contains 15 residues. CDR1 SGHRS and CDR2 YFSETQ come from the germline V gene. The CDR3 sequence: CASSLGAGDNEKLFF. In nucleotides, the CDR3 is TGCGCCAGCAGCTTGGGAGCGGGGGATAATGAAAAACTGTTTTTT.

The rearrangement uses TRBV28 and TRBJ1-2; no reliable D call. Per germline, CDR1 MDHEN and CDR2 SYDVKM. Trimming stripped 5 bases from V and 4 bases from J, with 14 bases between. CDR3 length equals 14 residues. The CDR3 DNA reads TGTGCCAGCAGTCGGCCCCGAGGAGCCTATGGCTACACCTTC. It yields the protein CASSRPRGAYGYTF.

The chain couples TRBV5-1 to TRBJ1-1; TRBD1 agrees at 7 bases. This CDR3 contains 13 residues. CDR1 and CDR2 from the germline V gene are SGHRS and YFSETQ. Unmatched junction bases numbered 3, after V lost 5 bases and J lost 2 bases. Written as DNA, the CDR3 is TGCGCCAGCAGTGGGGACAGCAACACTGAAGCTTTCTTT. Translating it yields CASSGDSNTEAFF.

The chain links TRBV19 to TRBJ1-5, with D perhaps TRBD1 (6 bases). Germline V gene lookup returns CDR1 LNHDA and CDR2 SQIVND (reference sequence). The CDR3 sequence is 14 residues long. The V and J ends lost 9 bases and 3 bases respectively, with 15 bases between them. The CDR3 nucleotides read TGTGCCAGCGGGTCTAGGACAGTCAATCAGCCCCAGCATTTT. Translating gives CASGSRTVNQPQHF.

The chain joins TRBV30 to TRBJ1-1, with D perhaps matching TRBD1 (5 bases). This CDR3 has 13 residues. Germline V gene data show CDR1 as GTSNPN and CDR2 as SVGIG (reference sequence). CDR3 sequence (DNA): TGTGCTGCCGTCGGGGGAGGGAGCACTGAAGCTTTCTTT. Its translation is CAAVGGGSTEAFF.

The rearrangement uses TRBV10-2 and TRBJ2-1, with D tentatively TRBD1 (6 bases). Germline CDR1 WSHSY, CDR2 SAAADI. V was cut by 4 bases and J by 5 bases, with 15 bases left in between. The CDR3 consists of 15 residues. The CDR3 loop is CASSVGRGWDNEQFF. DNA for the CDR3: TGCGCCAGCAGTGTAGGCAGGGGTTGGGACAATGAGCAGTTCTTC.

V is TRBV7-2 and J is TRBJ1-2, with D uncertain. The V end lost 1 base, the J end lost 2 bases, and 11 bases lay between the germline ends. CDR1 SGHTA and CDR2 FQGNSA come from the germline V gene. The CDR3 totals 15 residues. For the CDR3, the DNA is TGTGCCAGCAGCTTAGTCGGCAGGTCAAACTATGGCTACACCTTC. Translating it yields CASSLVGRSNYGYTF.

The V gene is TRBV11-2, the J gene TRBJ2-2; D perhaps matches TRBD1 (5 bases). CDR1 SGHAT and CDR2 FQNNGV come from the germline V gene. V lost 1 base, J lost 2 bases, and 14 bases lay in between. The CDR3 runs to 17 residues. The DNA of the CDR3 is TGTGCCAGCAGCTTAGGACCCGGGCAGGGAAACACCGGGGAGCTGTTTTTT. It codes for CASSLGPGQGNTGELFF.